A single sample is the source of the 21 T cell receptor beta chains below, sequenced in a study of blood T cell repertoires in COVID-19. Only in-frame clones appear in the TCRdb table, and some are missing; sequencing was by immunoSEQ multiplex PCR. The sample holds 150,000 to 200,000 clones, 60% to 80% seen once. The specimen sequenced was peripheral blood. The receptors originated from a man aged 55 to 70 with active or convalescent COVID-19.

About this clone: The sample carries other DNA sequences with the same CDR3. The chain carries TRBV9 and TRBJ2-1, with 10 nucleotides matching TRBD2. Germline CDR1 and CDR2: SGDLS and YYNGEE. The CDR3 is 14 residues long. Trimming cost V 2 bases and J 7 bases; bases outside gene matches: 3. CDR3 amino acids: CASSVSGRTNEQFF. DNA of the CDR3: TGTGCCAGCAGCGTTAGCGGGAGGACTAATGAGCAGTTCTTC.

V is TRBV18 and J is TRBJ2-3, with a tentative D call TRBD2 (5 bases). From germline, CDR1 is KGHSH and CDR2 LQKENI. Between the trimmed V and J ends, which lost 2 bases and 1 base, there was a span of 7 bases. The CDR3 loop spans 14 amino acids. CDR3: CASSPVGGTDTQYF. CDR3 bases: TGTGCCAGCTCACCAGTCGGGGGCACAGATACGCAGTATTTT.

CDR3 protein: CSVDPGTGPGELFF. CDR3 bases: TGCAGCGTTGACCCCGGGACAGGGCCCGGGGAGCTGTTTTTT. The chain has TRBV29-1 and TRBJ2-2; the match to TRBD1 covers 9 bases. V trimming: 3 bases; J trimming: 6 bases; junction bases outside the gene matches: 5. The germline CDR1 and CDR2 sequences are SQVTM and ANQGSEA. CDR3 length: 14 residues.

The gene calls are TRBV4-3 and TRBJ2-1; TRBD2 is a possible D gene (6 bases). CDR1 LGHNA and CDR2 YSLEER come from the germline V gene. This CDR3 has 14 residues. Deletions cut 4 bases from V and 2 bases from J, with 9 bases between. CDR3 residues: CASSLAATYNEQFF. As DNA, the CDR3 is TGCGCCAGCAGCCTAGCGGCAACCTACAATGAGCAGTTCTTC.

V gene TRBV9 combines with J gene TRBJ2-1, with 7 bases lining up with TRBD1. This CDR3 is 15 amino acids long. V lost 3 bases and J lost 4; bases outside the gene matches: 7. Germline V gene lookup returns CDR1 SGDLS and CDR2 YYNGEE. This CDR3 is CASSASGTEYNEQFF. The CDR3 region has the DNA TGTGCCAGCAGCGCCTCCGGGACAGAATACAATGAGCAGTTCTTC.

The chain links TRBV9 to TRBJ1-1, with D possibly being TRBD1 (6 bases). The V end lost 0 bases, the J end lost 4 bases, and 10 bases lay between the germline ends. The CDR3 loop spans 14 amino acids. In germline, CDR1 is SGDLS, CDR2 YYNGEE. The CDR3 protein is CASSVEPGVTEAFF. The CDR3 coding sequence is TGTGCCAGCAGCGTAGAGCCAGGGGTCACTGAAGCTTTCTTT. Drawing the rest from reference TRBV9 and TRBJ1-1, the complete variable domain is DSGVTQTPKHLITATGQRVTLRCSPRSGDLSVYWYQQSLDQGLQFLIQYYNGEERAKGNILERFSAQQFPDLHSELNLSSLELGDSALYFCASSVEPGVTEAFFGQGTRLTVV.

The V gene is TRBV7-9, the J gene TRBJ1-4, with 7 bases aligning to TRBD1. J lost 4 bases, V lost 4 bases, and 6 bases had no gene match. The CDR3 contains 15 residues. CDR1 SEHNR and CDR2 FQNEAQ come from the germline V gene (reference sequence). The CDR3, as DNA: TGTGCCAGCAGCTCGGGACAGACCGATAATGAAAAACTGTTTTTT. Translation: CASSSGQTDNEKLFF.

The chain combines TRBV6-5 with TRBJ2-7, with TRBD1 identical over 10 bases. Germline lookup yields CDR1 MNHEY and CDR2 SVGAGI. CDR3 size: 13 residues. V shed 8 bases, J shed 4 bases, and the junction held 5 bases outside the gene matches. CDR3 DNA: TGTGCCAGCTGTCGGGACAGGGGTTACGAGCAGTACTTC. Translation: CASCRDRGYEQYF.

DNA for the CDR3: TGTGCCAGCAGCTCCTGGCTAGCGGGAGTCGAGCAGTACTTC. The encoded protein is CASSSWLAGVEQYF. The gene calls are TRBV5-6 and TRBJ2-7; 10 bases fit TRBD2. Trimming removed 3 bases from V and 6 bases from J; junction bases left unmatched: 6. In germline, CDR1 is SGHDT, CDR2 YYEEEE. CDR3 size: 14 residues.

The chain joins TRBV25-1 to TRBJ2-4; D might be TRBD2 (6 bases). Trimming shortened V by 1 base and J by 3 bases, and 10 bases separated the two germline ends. CDR1 is MGHDK and CDR2 is SYGVNS in the germline V gene. CDR3 size: 15 residues. The chain's CDR3 is CASSESRDFKNIQYF. CDR3 coding DNA: TGTGCCAGCAGTGAATCCCGGGACTTCAAAAACATTCAGTACTTC.

V and J are TRBV6-5 and TRBJ2-7, with TRBD1 identical over 10 bases. CDR3 length equals 14 residues. CDR1 and CDR2 from the germline V gene are MNHEY and SVGAGI. Trimming removed 4 bases from V and 7 bases from J; junction bases left unmatched: 7. DNA of the CDR3: TGTGCCAGCAGTTCAGGGACAGGGGAGGGGGAGCAGTACTTC. This sequence encodes CASSSGTGEGEQYF.

This clone has a single count. The chain uses TRBV5-1 and TRBJ2-7; 10 bases are shared with TRBD2. After removal of 5 bases from V and 4 bases from J, the junction contained 9 bases not matched to a gene. This CDR3 comprises 15 residues. Germline values: CDR1 SGHRS, CDR2 YFSETQ. The CDR3 loop reads CASSVASGSTYEQYF. The CDR3 DNA follows: TGCGCCAGCAGTGTGGCTAGCGGGAGCACATACGAGCAGTACTTC.

V is TRBV9 and J is TRBJ1-2; TRBD1 is a possible D gene (5 bases). Germline CDR1 is SGDLS and CDR2 is YYNGEE. Trimming shortened V by 3 bases and J by 2 bases, and 17 bases separated the two germline ends. The CDR3 covers 16 residues. The CDR3 here is CASSDNGGRWNYGYTF. As DNA, the CDR3 is TGTGCCAGCAGCGACAATGGGGGGAGATGGAACTATGGCTACACCTTC. Filled out from reference TRBV9 and TRBJ1-2, the complete variable domain reads DSGVTQTPKHLITATGQRVTLRCSPRSGDLSVYWYQQSLDQGLQFLIQYYNGEERAKGNILERFSAQQFPDLHSELNLSSLELGDSALYFCASSDNGGRWNYGYTFGSGTRLTVV.

The chain combines TRBV24-1 with TRBJ1-5; D remains unclear. The CDR3 length is 14 residues. Germline V CDR1 and CDR2: KGHDR, SFDVKD. V lost 4 bases and J lost 5, with 11 bases in between. CDR3 DNA sequence: TGTGCCACCAGTGAGACGGGAGCTTATCAGCCCCAGCATTTT. It codes for CATSETGAYQPQHF.

The chain employs TRBV11-1 and TRBJ2-7; D call uncertain. The CDR3 has 13 residues. Trimming took 2 bases from V and 3 from J, leaving 8 bases between them. Germline loops: CDR1 SGHAT, CDR2 FQDESV (reference sequence). The CDR3 loop reads CASSLSFLYEQYF. The DNA for the CDR3 is TGTGCCAGCAGCTTATCCTTCCTCTACGAGCAGTACTTC.

This clone was seen a handful of times. The V call is TRBV27, the J call TRBJ1-3; no firm D call. CDR1 and CDR2 from the germline V gene are MNHEY and SMNVEV (reference sequence). The CDR3 consists of 15 residues. The germline V and J ends were trimmed by 5 bases and 0 bases, with 11 bases remaining between them. CDR3 in DNA: TGTGCCAGCAGTCCCTCTAGGTACTCTGGAAACACCATATATTTT. This encodes CASSPSRYSGNTIYF.

V is TRBV4-3 and J is TRBJ2-1; D is perhaps TRBD2 (5 bases). Trimming shortened V by 6 bases and J by 8 bases, and 20 bases separated the two germline ends. Germline CDR1 LGHNA, CDR2 YSLEER. The CDR3 sequence is 15 residues long. The CDR3 nucleotides read TGCGCCAGCAGATCGGGCAGAGGGATTTGGGATGAGCAGTTCTTC. Its translation is CASRSGRGIWDEQFF.

The chain has TRBV24-1 and TRBJ2-1; no clear D gene. CDR1 is KGHDR, CDR2 SFDVKD, per germline. The CDR3 consists of 12 residues. Trimming cost V 12 bases and J 10 bases, with 18 bases left between them. The CDR3 region has the DNA TGTGCCTCTTCCCACTCTCCGAAGGAGCAGTTCTTC. It specifies CASSHSPKEQFF.

CDR3 amino acids: CASSPSGQAYNEQFF. Here the CDR3 DNA reads TGTGCCAGCTCACCGTCCGGACAGGCCTACAATGAGCAGTTCTTC. The rearrangement uses TRBV18 and TRBJ2-1; TRBD1 matches 7 bases. The CDR3 covers 15 residues. Germline CDR1 reads KGHSH; CDR2 reads LQKENI. The V gene end was trimmed by 3 bases and the J gene end by 2 bases; junction bases not matched to a gene: 4.

This chain joins TRBV11-2 and TRBJ1-2; 7 bases are a match to TRBD1. V dropped 4 bases and J dropped 2; count of bases not matched to a gene: 7. This CDR3 contains 15 residues. Germline assignment: CDR1 SGHAT and CDR2 FQNNGV. The CDR3 bases are TGTGCCAGCAGCTCTAGACAGGGTTGGAACTATGGCTACACCTTC. It specifies CASSSRQGWNYGYTF.

V gene TRBV29-1 combines with J gene TRBJ2-1; 11 positions agree with TRBD2. After removal of 8 bases from V and 0 bases from J, the junction contained 6 bases not matched to a gene. In germline, CDR1 is SQVTM, CDR2 ANQGSEA. The CDR3 runs 15 residues. CDR3: CSPEGLADSYNEQFF. The CDR3 nucleotides are TGCAGCCCTGAGGGACTAGCGGACTCCTACAATGAGCAGTTCTTC.